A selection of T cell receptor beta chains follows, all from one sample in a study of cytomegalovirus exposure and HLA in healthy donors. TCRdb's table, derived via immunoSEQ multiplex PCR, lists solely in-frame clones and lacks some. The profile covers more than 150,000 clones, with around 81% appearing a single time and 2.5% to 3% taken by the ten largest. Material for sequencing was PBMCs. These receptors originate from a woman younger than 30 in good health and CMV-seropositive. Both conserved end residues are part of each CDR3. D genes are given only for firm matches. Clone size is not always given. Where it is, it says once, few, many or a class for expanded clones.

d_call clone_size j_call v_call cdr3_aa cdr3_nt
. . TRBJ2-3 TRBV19 CASSIVGVGTDTQYF TGTGCCAGTAGTATTGTAGGGGTTGGCACAGATACGCAGTATTTT
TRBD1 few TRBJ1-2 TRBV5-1 CASRDAGGALGYTF TGCGCCAGCAGGGACGCAGGGGGCGCTTTGGGCTACACCTTC
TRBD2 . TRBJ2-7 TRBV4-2 CASSQETSAGWGQYF TGTGCCAGCAGCCAAGAAACTAGCGCGGGTTGGGGGCAGTACTTC
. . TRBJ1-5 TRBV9 CASSVDQGGQPQHF TGTGCCAGCAGCGTAGACCAGGGAGGACAGCCCCAGCATTTT
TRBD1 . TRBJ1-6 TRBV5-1 CARTRTGGNSPLHF TGCGCCAGGACCCGGACAGGGGGTAATTCACCCCTCCACTTT
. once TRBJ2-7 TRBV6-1 CASSEWGVEDYEQYF TGTGCCAGCAGTGAATGGGGGGTGGAGGACTACGAGCAGTACTTC
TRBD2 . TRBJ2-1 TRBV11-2 CASSLAWGGGDEQFF TGTGCCAGCAGCTTAGCCTGGGGGGGAGGGGATGAGCAGTTCTTC
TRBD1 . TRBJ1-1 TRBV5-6 CASSLGQGREAFF TGTGCCAGCAGCTTGGGACAGGGCCGTGAAGCTTTCTTT
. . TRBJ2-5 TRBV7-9 CASSLAVGGRETQYF TGTGCCAGCAGCTTAGCCGTCGGGGGAAGAGAGACCCAGTACTTC
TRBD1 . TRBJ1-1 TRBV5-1 CASSLTGGWNTEAFF TGCGCCAGCAGCTTAACAGGGGGCTGGAACACTGAAGCTTTCTTT
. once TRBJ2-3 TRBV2 CASSLTSTDTQYF TGTGCCAGCAGTCTCACTAGCACAGATACGCAGTATTTT
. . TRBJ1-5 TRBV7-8 CASSYSGTHNQPQHF TGTGCCAGCAGTTACTCCGGGACACACAATCAGCCCCAGCATTTT
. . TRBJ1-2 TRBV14 CASSRVAGGYGYTF TGTGCCAGCAGCCGGGTTGCGGGAGGCTATGGCTACACCTTC
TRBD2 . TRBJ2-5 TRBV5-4 CASSLSGTSGKETQYF TGTGCCAGCAGCTTGTCCGGGACTAGCGGGAAAGAGACCCAGTACTTC
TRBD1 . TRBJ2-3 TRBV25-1 CASSEYRQGTSDTQYF TGTGCCAGCAGTGAATATAGACAGGGTACCTCAGATACGCAGTATTTT
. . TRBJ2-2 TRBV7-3 CASSPPTGELFF TGTGCCAGCAGCCCCCCGACCGGGGAGCTGTTTTTT
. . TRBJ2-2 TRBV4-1 CASSQERGTEELFF TGCGCCAGCAGCCAAGAGAGGGGGACCGAGGAGCTGTTTTTT
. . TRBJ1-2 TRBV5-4 CASSFSPTEGYTF TGTGCCAGCAGCTTTTCCCCGACGGAGGGCTACACCTTC
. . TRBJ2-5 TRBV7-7 CASSLGGGNQETQYF TGTGCCAGCAGCCTAGGGGGGGGCAATCAAGAGACCCAGTACTTC
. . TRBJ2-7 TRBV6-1 CASSESYYEQYF TGTGCCAGCAGTGAGAGTTACTACGAGCAGTACTTC
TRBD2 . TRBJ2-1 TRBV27 CASSPTSGVYNEQFF TGTGCCAGCAGCCCCACTAGCGGGGTCTACAATGAGCAGTTCTTC
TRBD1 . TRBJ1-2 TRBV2 CASSPGTADTGGYTF TGTGCCAGCAGCCCAGGGACAGCAGACACCGGTGGCTACACCTTC
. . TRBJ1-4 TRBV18 CASSIYEAGTNEKLFF TGTGCCAGCTCCATCTACGAGGCCGGTACTAATGAAAAACTGTTTTTT
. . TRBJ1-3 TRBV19 CASSIWGHSGNTIYF TGTGCCAGTAGTATTTGGGGACACTCTGGAAACACCATATATTTT
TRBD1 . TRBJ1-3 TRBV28 CASSESSGGRNTIYF TGTGCCAGCAGCGAATCTTCAGGGGGTAGAAACACCATATATTTT
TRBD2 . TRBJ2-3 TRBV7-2 CASSPGNSGWTDTQYF TGTGCCAGCAGCCCCGGTAATAGCGGGTGGACAGATACGCAGTATTTT
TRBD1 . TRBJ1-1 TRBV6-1 CASSERGQGTEAFF TGTGCCAGCAGTGAAAGGGGACAGGGCACTGAAGCTTTCTTT
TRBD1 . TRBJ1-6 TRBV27 CASSLSGTGVFLPLHF TGTGCCAGCAGTTTATCCGGGACAGGGGTTTTTTTACCCCTCCACTTT
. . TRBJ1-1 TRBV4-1 CASSQDPQDTEAFF TGCGCCAGCAGCCAAGATCCCCAGGACACTGAAGCTTTCTTT
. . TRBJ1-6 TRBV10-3 CATGGDQGTGQSASPLHF TGTGCCACCGGTGGGGACCAAGGTACCGGACAGTCAGCTAGCCCCCTCCACTTT
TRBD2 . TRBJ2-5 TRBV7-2 CASSLGLRGEETQYF TGTGCCAGCAGCTTAGGGTTGCGGGGGGAAGAGACCCAGTACTTC
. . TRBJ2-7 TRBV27 CASLHADSYEQYF TGTGCCAGCCTACACGCGGACTCCTACGAGCAGTACTTC
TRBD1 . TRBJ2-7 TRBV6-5 CASSYGTGGYEQYF TGTGCCAGCAGTTACGGGACAGGGGGCTACGAGCAGTACTTC
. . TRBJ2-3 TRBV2 CASSEFRSGTDTQYF TGTGCCAGCAGTGAATTTCGTAGCGGCACAGATACGCAGTATTTT
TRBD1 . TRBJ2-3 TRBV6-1 CASRDRGETDTQYF TGTGCCAGCAGGGACAGGGGAGAGACAGATACGCAGTATTTT
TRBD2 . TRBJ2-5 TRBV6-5 CASSYLAGEQETQYF TGTGCCAGCAGTTATCTAGCGGGGGAACAAGAGACCCAGTACTTC
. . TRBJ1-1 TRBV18 CASSTGGGTGTEAFF TGTGCCAGCTCAACCGGTGGGGGCACGGGGACTGAAGCTTTCTTT
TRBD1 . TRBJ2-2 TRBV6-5 CASSGQGPGTGELFF TGTGCCAGCAGTGGACAGGGCCCCGGCACCGGGGAGCTGTTTTTT
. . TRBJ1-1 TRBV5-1 CASRGGGGPEAFF TGCGCCAGCAGAGGAGGAGGCGGACCTGAAGCTTTCTTT
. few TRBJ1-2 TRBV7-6 CASSNTRTGGYGYTF TGTGCCAGCAGCAACACAAGGACGGGAGGGTATGGCTACACCTTC
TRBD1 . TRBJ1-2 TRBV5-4 CASSLGSRQGNYGYTF TGTGCCAGCAGCTTGGGTTCGAGACAGGGAAACTATGGCTACACCTTC
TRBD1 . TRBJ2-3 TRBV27 CASSFGDRLADTQYF TGTGCCAGCAGTTTCGGGGACAGGCTCGCAGATACGCAGTATTTT
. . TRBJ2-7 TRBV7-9 CASSSSSYEQYF TGTGCCAGCAGCTCTTCTAGCTACGAGCAGTACTTC
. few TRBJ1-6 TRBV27 CASRRANSPLHF TGTGCCAGCAGGAGGGCTAATTCACCCCTCCACTTT
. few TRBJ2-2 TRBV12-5 CASCRAFAGELFF TGTGCTAGTTGCAGGGCGTTCGCCGGGGAGCTGTTTTTT
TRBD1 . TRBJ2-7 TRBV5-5 CASSIKNRDRSHYEQYF TGTGCCAGCAGCATAAAGAACCGGGACAGATCCCACTACGAGCAGTACTTC
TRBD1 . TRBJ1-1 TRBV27 CASSDRVGSGTEAFF TGTGCCAGCAGTGACAGGGTCGGGAGCGGCACTGAAGCTTTCTTT
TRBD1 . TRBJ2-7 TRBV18 CASSPGQGNEQYF TGTGCCAGCTCACCGGGACAGGGTAACGAGCAGTACTTC
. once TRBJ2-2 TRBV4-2 CASSQEADWLGSGELFF TGTGCCAGCAGCCAAGAGGCCGACTGGCTGGGGAGCGGGGAGCTGTTTTTT
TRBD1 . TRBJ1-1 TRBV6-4 CASKKQGMNTEAFF TGTGCCAGCAAGAAACAGGGGATGAACACTGAAGCTTTCTTT
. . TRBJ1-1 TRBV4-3 CASSPSRATPEAFF TGCGCCAGCAGCCCCAGCAGGGCCACCCCTGAAGCTTTCTTT
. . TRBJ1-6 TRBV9 CASSVAGDDGSPLHF TGTGCCAGCAGCGTAGCAGGGGACGACGGTTCACCCCTCCACTTT
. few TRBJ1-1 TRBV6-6 CASSYSPGLNTEAFF TGTGCCAGCAGTTACTCGCCGGGTTTGAACACTGAAGCTTTCTTT